The source of this T cell receptor (beta chain) is a study of blood T cell repertoires in COVID-19. The CDR3 has 14 amino acids. Germline V gene sequence: CDR1 SGHRS, CDR2 YFSETQ. With 2 bases clipped from V and 2 bases from J, the junction kept 3 bases outside the gene matches. Participants, roughly 18 to 89 years old, spanned approximately 26 US areas. The protocol was immunoSEQ multiplex PCR, while the TCRdb copy is restricted to in-frame clones and leaves out a portion. The profile shows roughly 260,000 clones, about 90% of them singletons. The sequenced material came from PBMCs or T cells enriched from blood (not recorded which). The chain combines TRBV5-1 with TRBJ2-5; TRBD2 aligns across 7 bases. The TCR originated in a human donor in a cohort exposed to, infected with or recovered from COVID-19 (not recorded which). The donor label of this sample is uncertain. The CDR3 sequence is CASSFLAEQETQYF. In DNA, the CDR3 is TGCGCCAGCAGCTTTCTAGCGGAACAAGAGACCCAGTACTTC.